One sample yielded the 26 T cell receptor beta chains listed below, sequenced in a study of T-cell memory formation after mild COVID-19. MiXCR, applied by TCRdb to the 5' RACE reads, yields one record per CDR3 protein. Here the sample spans about 360,000 distinct CDR3 sequences, about 15% being singletons. The sample consisted of PBMCs or a T cell subset sorted from them (not recorded which). These receptors came from a man between 18 and 29 years old who had mild COVID-19 (a few samples of this study predate the infection). Cell type and time point are not known.

The chain links TRBV7-2 to TRBJ1-2; D is undetermined. In germline, CDR1 is SGHTA, CDR2 FQGNSA. V gave up 0 bases and J gave up 8 bases, with 7 bases separating them. CDR3 length equals 12 residues. CDR3: CASSLAKVGYTF. The DNA for the CDR3 is TGTGCCAGCAGCTTAGCGAAAGTAGGCTACACCTTC.

The genes are TRBV6-5 and TRBJ2-7; tentatively, D is TRBD1 (6 bases). Trimming took off 1 base at V and 5 bases at J, with 12 bases between the two ends. The CDR3 is made up of 14 amino acids. Germline loops: CDR1 MNHEY, CDR2 SVGAGI. The chain's CDR3 is CASSYLGAPHEQYF. In nucleotides, the CDR3 is TGTGCCAGCAGTTACTTGGGGGCTCCCCACGAGCAGTACTTC.

V and J are TRBV20-1 and TRBJ1-2, with D possibly TRBD1 on 5 matching bases. This CDR3 contains 14 residues. Germline CDR1 and CDR2: DFQATT and SNEGSKA (reference sequence). The V and J ends lost 5 bases and 6 bases respectively, with 19 bases between them. The CDR3 sequence is CSADPPQGEDGYTF. CDR3 bases: TGCAGTGCTGACCCCCCTCAGGGCGAGGATGGCTACACCTTC.

This clonotype was observed a handful of times. This chain uses TRBV6-2 or TRBV6-3 with TRBJ2-2; no clear D gene. CDR3 length: 15 residues. Trimming stripped 0 bases from V and 0 bases from J, with 5 bases between. Germline V CDR1 and CDR2: MNHEY, SVGEGT. This chain's CDR3 is CASSYSPTNTGELFF. The CDR3 nucleotides are TGTGCCAGCAGTTACTCGCCAACGAACACCGGGGAGCTGTTTTTT.

This clonotype showed up many times. This chain connects TRBV19 to TRBJ1-1, with D hard to call. The CDR3 runs 14 residues. Trimming took off 3 bases at V and 3 bases at J, with 11 bases between the two ends. Germline CDR1 reads LNHDA; CDR2 reads SQIVND (reference sequence). The DNA for the CDR3 is TGTGCCAGTAGTATGTGGGTAGCGGACACTGAAGCTTTCTTT. Translation: CASSMWVADTEAFF.

This clonotype turned up a few times. The V call is TRBV25-1, the J call TRBJ2-7; TRBD1 matches 11 bases. V lost 5 bases, J lost 6 bases, and 6 bases stayed unmatched. This CDR3 spans 14 amino acids. CDR1 is MGHDK and CDR2 is SYGVNS in the germline V gene. The CDR3 nucleotides are TGTGCCAGCAGTCCCCGGACAGGGGGCAGCGAGCAGTACTTC. It specifies CASSPRTGGSEQYF.

V and J are TRBV5-4 and TRBJ2-5; a possible D gene is TRBD1 (6 bases). Trimming shortened V by 4 bases and J by 5 bases, and 15 bases separated the two germline ends. The CDR3 is made up of 14 amino acids. Germline V gives CDR1 SGHNT, CDR2 YYREEE (reference sequence). CDR3 in amino acids: CASSPRQGSETQYF. The CDR3 DNA follows: TGTGCCAGCAGCCCGCGGCAGGGGAGCGAGACCCAGTACTTC.

This clonotype was recorded a few times. The J gene is TRBJ2-5, the V gene TRBV19; D gene unclear. This CDR3 region has 14 residues. CDR1 is LNHDA and CDR2 is SQIVND in the germline V gene (reference sequence). The germline V and J ends were trimmed by 8 bases and 5 bases, with 18 bases remaining between them. CDR3 sequence reads: CASSYTAVLETQYF. DNA of the CDR3: TGTGCCAGTTCGTACACCGCGGTCCTCGAGACCCAGTACTTC. Based on the CDR3 plus reference TRBV19 and TRBJ2-5, the full variable domain is DGGITQSPKYLFRKEGQNVTLSCEQNLNHDAMYWYRQDPGQGLRLIYYSQIVNDFQKGDIAEGYSVSREKKESFPLTVTSAQKNPTAFYLCASSYTAVLETQYFGPGTRLLVL.

The chain combines TRBV9 with TRBJ1-2; no firm D call. This CDR3 comprises 12 residues. Trimming shortened V by 0 bases and J by 4 bases, and 4 bases separated the two germline ends. Germline loops: CDR1 SGDLS, CDR2 YYNGEE. CDR3 nucleotide sequence: TGTGCCAGCAGCGTAGACGGCTATGGCTACACCTTC. This gives the protein CASSVDGYGYTF.

The chain has TRBV7-6 and TRBJ1-3; D gene ambiguous. CDR3 size: 15 residues. V lost 2 bases, J lost 0 bases, and 8 bases lay in between. Germline V gene data show CDR1 as SGHVS and CDR2 as FNYEAQ. CDR3 residues: CASSLSSLSGNTIYF. The CDR3 DNA reads as TGTGCCAGCAGCTTAAGTAGTCTCTCTGGAAACACCATATATTTT.

This chain connects TRBV5-1 to TRBJ2-6; tentative D call: TRBD1 (6 bases). CDR3 size: 16 residues. V lost 4 bases, J lost 3 bases, and 14 bases lay in between. CDR1 and CDR2 (germline): SGHRS, YFSETQ. Here the CDR3 reads CASSQDRTGGANVLTF. The DNA of the CDR3 is TGCGCCAGCAGCCAAGACAGGACTGGTGGGGCCAACGTCCTGACTTTC.

This clonotype was observed a few times. The chain carries TRBV4-2 and TRBJ2-2; 7 bases agree with TRBD1. CDR3 length: 16 residues. The V and J ends lost 9 bases and 1 base, in that order; junction bases with no gene match: 11. The germline V gene encodes CDR1 LGHNA and CDR2 YNFKEQ. The CDR3 bases are TGTGCCAGTCGGAGGACAGGTTCGGGGAACACCGGGGAGCTGTTTTTT. Residues: CASRRTGSGNTGELFF.

V usage is TRBV29-1 and J usage is TRBJ2-7; perhaps TRBD2 as D (5 bases). The CDR3 has 14 residues. Trimming pared 3 bases from V and 6 bases from J, leaving 18 bases between. Germline CDR1 is SQVTM and CDR2 is ANQGSEA. CDR3 sequence (DNA): TGCAGCGTTGATTCTCCAGCGGCGCTTAGCGAGCAGTACGTC. This encodes CSVDSPAALSEQYV.

This clonotype was found a few times. The chain has TRBV27 and TRBJ2-7; 8 positions agree with TRBD2. Germline CDR1 reads MNHEY; CDR2 reads SMNVEV (reference sequence). With V trimmed by 1 base and J by 5 bases, 4 bases remained unmatched. The CDR3 loop spans 14 amino acids. CDR3 nucleotide sequence: TGTGCCAGCAGTTTATTAGGGACTAGTAACGAGCAGTACTTC. Translating it yields CASSLLGTSNEQYF.

This clonotype occurred a few times. The germline gene is not matched at one end of the junction; a read error may be the cause. The chain links TRBV6-2 or TRBV6-3 to TRBJ1-1; D call uncertain. The germline gives CDR1 MNHEY, CDR2 SVGEGT. The CDR3 totals 13 residues. The CDR3 coding sequence is TGTGCCATCAGTTACGGAGTTCCCGAGGTGGCTTTCTTT. The encoded protein is CAISYGVPEVAFF.

The chain recombines TRBV4-2 with TRBJ2-5; 8 bases fit TRBD2. J lost 0 bases, V lost 2 bases, and 5 bases had no gene match. Germline-derived CDR1 and CDR2 are LGHNA and YNFKEQ. The CDR3 is 16 residues long. CDR3: CASSQPDSGDQETQYF. In nucleotides, the CDR3 is TGTGCCAGCAGCCAACCCGATAGCGGGGACCAAGAGACCCAGTACTTC.

The chain carries TRBV6-2 or TRBV6-3 and TRBJ2-7; TRBD2 matches 7 bases. V dropped 10 bases and J dropped 1; count of bases not matched to a gene: 7. CDR1 and CDR2 (germline): MNHEY, SVGEGT. The CDR3 covers 13 residues. The CDR3 spells CATWERGSYEQYV. DNA for the CDR3: TGTGCCACCTGGGAGCGGGGATCCTACGAGCAGTACGTC.

V is TRBV24-1 and J is TRBJ2-1, with TRBD2 matching 8 bases. Germline V gene data show CDR1 as KGHDR and CDR2 as SFDVKD. CDR3 length equals 16 residues. V gave up 2 bases and J gave up 0 bases; unmatched junction bases: 2. The CDR3 here is CATSDSGLVSYNEQFF. In DNA form, the CDR3 reads TGTGCCACCAGTGATTCGGGACTAGTCTCCTACAATGAGCAGTTCTTC.

The sample holds a few counts of this clonotype. This chain links TRBV5-1 with TRBJ2-7; weak D call: TRBD1 (5 bases). Germline V CDR1 and CDR2: SGHRS, YFSETQ. The CDR3 has 14 residues. Trimming removed 5 bases at V and 0 bases at J, with 12 bases between. DNA of the CDR3: TGCGCCAGCAGTACAGGCGGCTTCTCCTACGAGCAGTACTTC. It yields the protein CASSTGGFSYEQYF.

This clonotype has at least ten counts. V usage is TRBV7-2 and J usage is TRBJ1-2, with D tentatively TRBD1 (6 bases). Trimming took off 0 bases at V and 4 bases at J, with 12 bases between the two ends. Per the germline V gene, CDR1 is SGHTA and CDR2 is FQGNSA. The CDR3 has 15 residues. The CDR3 is CASSLARGRGYGYTF. CDR3 DNA sequence: TGTGCCAGCAGCTTAGCGCGGGGCAGGGGCTATGGCTACACCTTC.

The V gene is TRBV9, the J gene TRBJ1-2, with D unclear. CDR1 and CDR2 from the germline V gene are SGDLS and YYNGEE. Trimming removed 4 bases from V and 8 bases from J, with 18 bases in between. The CDR3 sequence is 14 residues long. The CDR3 sequence: CASSPTGEPGGYTF. CDR3 in DNA: TGTGCCAGCAGCCCGACTGGGGAGCCGGGAGGCTACACCTTC. The full variable domain, with the rest looked up from reference TRBV9 and TRBJ1-2, is DSGVTQTPKHLITATGQRVTLRCSPRSGDLSVYWYQQSLDQGLQFLIQYYNGEERAKGNILERFSAQQFPDLHSELNLSSLELGDSALYFCASSPTGEPGGYTFGSGTRLTVV.

The sample holds a few counts of this clonotype. This sequence joins TRBV12-5 and TRBJ1-4; D unclear. The V end was cut by 3 bases, the J end by 6 bases, with 17 bases between. CDR1 LGHNT and CDR2 FRNRAP come from the germline V gene. The CDR3 has 16 amino acids. The CDR3 nucleotides read TGTGCTAGTGGTTTCCTCATCACCGGGTCGGATGAAAAACTGTTTTTT. Translating it yields CASGFLITGSDEKLFF.

Concerning this clonotype: At one end the junction does not follow the germline gene, possibly because of a read error. This chain joins TRBV12-3 or TRBV12-4 and TRBJ1-6; 7 bases are a match to TRBD1. This CDR3 is built from 13 residues. The CDR3 sequence: CASRTGNKSPLHF. CDR3 nucleotide sequence: TGTGCCAGCAGGACAGGGAATAAGTCACCCCTCCACTTT.

In this sample, this clonotype turned up a few times. In DNA form, the CDR3 reads TGTGCCAGCAGCCATGACGGGACAGGGGACAATGAGCAGTTCTTC. This encodes CASSHDGTGDNEQFF. The rearrangement uses TRBV4-2 and TRBJ2-1; 10 positions agree with TRBD1. The CDR3 is made up of 15 amino acids. The V gene end was trimmed by 3 bases and the J gene end by 5 bases; junction bases not matched to a gene: 4. Germline V gives CDR1 LGHNA, CDR2 YNFKEQ.

The chain carries TRBV5-1 and TRBJ1-5; tentative D call: TRBD1 (6 bases). Germline lookup yields CDR1 SGHRS and CDR2 YFSETQ. This CDR3 comprises 13 residues. V was cut by 4 bases and J by 5 bases, with 10 bases left in between. The CDR3 loop reads CASSRGADQPQHF. The CDR3 nucleotides are TGCGCCAGCAGCCGGGGGGCGGATCAGCCCCAGCATTTT.

There are many counts of this clonotype. The CDR3: CASSQGDRVTGELFF. CDR3 nucleotide sequence: TGCGCCAGCAGCCAAGGGGACAGGGTGACCGGGGAGCTGTTTTTT. The rearrangement uses TRBV4-1 and TRBJ2-2; TRBD1 agrees at 9 bases. Per the germline V gene, CDR1 is MGHRA and CDR2 is YSYEKL. CDR3 length: 15 amino acids. Germline trimming cut 1 base from V and 5 bases from J; bases unmatched to any gene: 2.